This record concerns one T cell receptor beta chain sequence. Next came a second PCR, run for about 7 to 12 cycles, which used a sample-barcoded 5' primer along with a J-beta primer mix. TCRdb used MiXCR to reprocess the 5' RACE reads, holding one entry per CDR3 protein. Here the sample spans around 1,000,000 distinct CDR3 sequences, approximately 26% being singletons. These data are taken from a study of blood T cells in healthy people across ages. The CDR3 loop spans 14 amino acids. CDR1 and CDR2 from the germline V gene are DFQATT and SNEGSKA (reference sequence). Donors each provided about 10 milliliters of peripheral blood. A further study also used this sample, focusing on T cells of mothers and their children.

This sequence originates from a girl aged 2 to 9 in good health. J is TRBJ2-5 and V is TRBV20-1; TRBD2 matches 8 bases. The DNA matches TRBJ2-1 better at its end, which makes the J call doubtful. The sequenced material came from blood. CDR3 nucleotides: TGCAGTGCTAGTAGGCTAGCGGGTAACAATGAGCAGTTCTTC. It specifies CSASRLAGNNEQFF.